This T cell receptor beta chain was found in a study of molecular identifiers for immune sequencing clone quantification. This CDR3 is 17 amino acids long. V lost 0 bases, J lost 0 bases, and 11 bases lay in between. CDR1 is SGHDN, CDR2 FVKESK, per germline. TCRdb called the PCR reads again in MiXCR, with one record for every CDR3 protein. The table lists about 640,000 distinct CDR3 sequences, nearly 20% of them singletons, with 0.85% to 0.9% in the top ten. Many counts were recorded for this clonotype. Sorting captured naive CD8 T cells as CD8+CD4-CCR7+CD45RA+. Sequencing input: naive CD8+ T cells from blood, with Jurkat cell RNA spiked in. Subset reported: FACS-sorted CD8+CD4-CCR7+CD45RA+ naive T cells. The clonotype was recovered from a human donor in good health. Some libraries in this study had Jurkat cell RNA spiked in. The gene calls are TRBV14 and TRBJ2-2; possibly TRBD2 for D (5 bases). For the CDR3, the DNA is TGTGCCAGCAGCCAAGAAATGGACTCGCCGAACACCGGGGAGCTGTTTTTT. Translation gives CASSQEMDSPNTGELFF.